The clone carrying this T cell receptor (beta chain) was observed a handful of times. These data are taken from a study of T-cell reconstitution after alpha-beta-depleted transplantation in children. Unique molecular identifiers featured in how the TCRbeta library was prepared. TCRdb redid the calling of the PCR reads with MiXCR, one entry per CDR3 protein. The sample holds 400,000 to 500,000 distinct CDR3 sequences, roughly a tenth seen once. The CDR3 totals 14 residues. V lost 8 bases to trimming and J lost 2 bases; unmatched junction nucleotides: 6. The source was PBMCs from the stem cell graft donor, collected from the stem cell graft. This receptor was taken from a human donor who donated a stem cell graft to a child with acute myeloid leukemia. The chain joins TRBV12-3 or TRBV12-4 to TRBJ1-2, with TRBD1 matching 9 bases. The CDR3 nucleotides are TGTGCCAGCTCGCGGACAGGGGTAAACTATGGCTACACCTTC. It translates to CASSRTGVNYGYTF.